The TCR beta chain under discussion was sequenced for a study of cytomegalovirus exposure and HLA in healthy donors. Overall study findings and caveats: The study put 150 or so TCR beta chains on its list as cytomegalovirus-associated.

Germline loops: CDR1 MNHEY, CDR2 SVGAGI. The CDR3 consists of 12 residues. Trimming took 5 bases from V and 7 from J, leaving 12 bases between them. Comments on this clone: As yet, its antigen is unknown.

The study ran its PCR with 60 Vbeta and 13 Jbeta primers. Produced via immunoSEQ multiplex PCR; TCRdb's table is partial and in-frame only. The table includes a few hundred thousand clones, nearly 95% detected once. Sequencing used PBMCs. This sequence joins TRBV6-5 and TRBJ2-7; a weak D match, TRBD1 (6 bases). The receptor was derived from a girl between 2 and 10 years old in good health and CMV-seronegative. The CDR3 region has the DNA TGTGCCAGCAGTCAGGGGCCCTTTGAGCAGTACTTC. It encodes CASSQGPFEQYF.